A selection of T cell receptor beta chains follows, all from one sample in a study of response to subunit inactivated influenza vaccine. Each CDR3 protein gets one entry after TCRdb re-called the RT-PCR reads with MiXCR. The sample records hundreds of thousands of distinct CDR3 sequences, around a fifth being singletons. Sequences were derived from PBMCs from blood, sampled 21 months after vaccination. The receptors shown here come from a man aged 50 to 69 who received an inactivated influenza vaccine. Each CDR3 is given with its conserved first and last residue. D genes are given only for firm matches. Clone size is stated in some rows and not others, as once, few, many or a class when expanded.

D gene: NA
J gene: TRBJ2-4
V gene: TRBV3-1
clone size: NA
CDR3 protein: CASSHREGKNIQYF
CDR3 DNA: TGTGCCAGCAGTCACAGGGAAGGCAAAAACATTCAGTACTTC

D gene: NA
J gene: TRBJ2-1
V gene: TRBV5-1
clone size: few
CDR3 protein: CASSLGQEINEQFF
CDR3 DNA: TGCGCCAGCAGCTTGGGTCAGGAGATAAATGAGCAGTTCTTC

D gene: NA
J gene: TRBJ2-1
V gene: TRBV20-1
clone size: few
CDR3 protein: CSARDGGYYYNEQFF
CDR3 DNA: TGCAGTGCTAGAGATGGCGGGTATTACTACAATGAGCAGTTCTTC

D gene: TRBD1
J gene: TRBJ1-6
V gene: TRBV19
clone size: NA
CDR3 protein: CASSMTGAQSGNSPLHF
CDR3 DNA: TGTGCCAGTAGTATGACAGGGGCGCAATCTGGTAATTCACCCCTCCACTTT

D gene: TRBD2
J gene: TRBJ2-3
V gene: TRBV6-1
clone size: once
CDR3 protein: CASRPIAGGSTDTQYF
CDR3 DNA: TGTGCCAGCAGACCTATAGCGGGGGGGAGCACAGATACGCAGTATTTT

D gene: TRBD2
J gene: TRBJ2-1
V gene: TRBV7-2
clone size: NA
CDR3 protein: CASSTERGGYNEQFF
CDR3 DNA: TGTGCCAGCAGCACTGAGCGGGGGGGCTACAATGAGCAGTTCTTC

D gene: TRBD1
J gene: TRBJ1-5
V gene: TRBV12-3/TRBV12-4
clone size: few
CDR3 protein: CASSLRWTGRRGNQPQHF
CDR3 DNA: TGTGCCAGCAGTTTGAGATGGACAGGGCGGCGAGGCAATCAGCCCCAGCATTTT

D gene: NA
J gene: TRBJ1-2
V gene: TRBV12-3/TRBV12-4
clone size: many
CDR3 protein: CASSLWDVVDPTF
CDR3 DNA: TGTGCCAGCAGTTTATGGGACGTCGTAGATCCCACCTTC

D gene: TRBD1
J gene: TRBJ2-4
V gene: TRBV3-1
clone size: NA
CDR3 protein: CASSRVGTGGNIQYF
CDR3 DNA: TGTGCCAGCAGCCGAGTCGGGACAGGGGGAAACATTCAGTACTTC

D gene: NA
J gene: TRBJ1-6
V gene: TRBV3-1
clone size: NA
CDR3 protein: CASNSGLYNSPLHF
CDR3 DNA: TGTGCCAGCAACTCCGGGCTGTATAATTCACCCCTCCACTTT

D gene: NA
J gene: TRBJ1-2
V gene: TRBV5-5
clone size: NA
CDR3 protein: CASSLHTGSNYGYTF
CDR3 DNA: TGTGCCAGCAGCTTGCATACAGGGAGTAACTATGGCTACACCTTC

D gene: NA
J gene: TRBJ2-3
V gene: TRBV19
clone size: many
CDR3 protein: CASSISVRGSADTQYF
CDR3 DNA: TGTGCCAGTAGTATCTCCGTACGGGGCAGCGCAGATACGCAGTATTTT

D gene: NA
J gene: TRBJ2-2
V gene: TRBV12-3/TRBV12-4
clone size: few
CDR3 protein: CASSWGTLNTGELFF
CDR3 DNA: TGTGCCAGCAGCTGGGGGACACTTAACACCGGGGAGCTGTTTTTT

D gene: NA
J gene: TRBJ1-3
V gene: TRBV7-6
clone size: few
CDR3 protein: CASSLWDSAGNTIYF
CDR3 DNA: TGTGCCAGCAGCTTATGGGATTCTGCTGGAAACACCATATATTTT

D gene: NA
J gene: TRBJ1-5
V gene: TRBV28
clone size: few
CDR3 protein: CASSLLRFSNQPQHF
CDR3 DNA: TGTGCCAGCAGTTTGCTCAGGTTTAGCAATCAGCCCCAGCATTTT

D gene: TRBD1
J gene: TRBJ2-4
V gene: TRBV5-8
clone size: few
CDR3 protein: CASSLADRLGYF
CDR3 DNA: TGTGCCAGCTCCCTCGCGGACAGGTTGGGGTACTTC

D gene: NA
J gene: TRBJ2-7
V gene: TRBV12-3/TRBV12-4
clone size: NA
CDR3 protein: CASSLATVAYEQYF
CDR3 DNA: TGTGCCAGCAGTTTAGCAACAGTGGCCTACGAGCAGTACTTC

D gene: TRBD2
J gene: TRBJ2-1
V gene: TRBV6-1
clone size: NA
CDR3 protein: CASRSGRIGNEQFF
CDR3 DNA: TGTGCCAGCAGGAGCGGGAGAATCGGCAATGAGCAGTTCTTC

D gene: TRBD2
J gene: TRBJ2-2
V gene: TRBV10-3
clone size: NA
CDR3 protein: CAISEFGTSGRQTGELFF
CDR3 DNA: TGTGCCATCAGTGAGTTCGGGACTAGCGGGAGGCAAACCGGGGAGCTGTTTTTT

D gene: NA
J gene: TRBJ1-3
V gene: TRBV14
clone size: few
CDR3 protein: CASSQGLGSGNTIYF
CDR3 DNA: TGTGCCAGCAGCCAAGGACTGGGATCTGGAAACACCATATATTTT

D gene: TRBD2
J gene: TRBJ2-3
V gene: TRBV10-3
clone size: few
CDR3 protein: CAIRPGLAGVPDTQYF
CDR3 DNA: TGTGCCATCAGGCCAGGACTAGCGGGCGTCCCAGATACGCAGTATTTT

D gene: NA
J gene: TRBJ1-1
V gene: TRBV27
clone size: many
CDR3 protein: CASGTITGNTEAFF
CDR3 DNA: TGTGCCAGCGGTACCATTACAGGGAACACTGAAGCTTTCTTT

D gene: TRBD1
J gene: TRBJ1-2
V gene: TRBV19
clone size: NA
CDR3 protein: CASRTTGTAFYGYTF
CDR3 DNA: TGTGCCAGTAGGACGACCGGGACAGCTTTCTATGGCTACACCTTC